These T cell receptor beta chains were read from a single sample in a study of blood T cells in healthy people across ages. A single record per CDR3 protein comes from TCRdb applying MiXCR to the 5' RACE reads. The data contain roughly 1.4 million distinct CDR3 sequences, 45% to 70% of them singletons. Sequenced sample: blood. The receptors were gathered from a man younger than 35 in good health. CDR3s include the opening cysteine and the closing phenylalanine or tryptophan. Fields, in order: D gene, J gene, clone size, V gene, CDR3 protein, CDR3 DNA. The D gene is left open where the match is weak. A clone size is listed for some rows: how often the clone was seen (once, few, many), or a class if it is expanded.

d_gene: -
j_gene: TRBJ1-1
abundance: -
v_gene: TRBV29-1
CDR3aa: CSVAGLSGEGEAFF
CDR3nt: TGCAGCGTTGCCGGCCTCAGTGGTGAAGGTGAAGCTTTCTTT

d_gene: -
j_gene: TRBJ2-1
abundance: once
v_gene: TRBV24-1
CDR3aa: CATQGPNDNEQFF
CDR3nt: TGTGCCACCCAGGGCCCCAACGACAATGAGCAGTTCTTC

d_gene: -
j_gene: TRBJ2-7
abundance: -
v_gene: TRBV6-2/TRBV6-3
CDR3aa: CASSSPPGEISYEQYF
CDR3nt: TGTGCCAGCAGTTCTCCTCCGGGAGAGATCTCCTACGAGCAGTACTTC

d_gene: -
j_gene: TRBJ2-2
abundance: -
v_gene: TRBV10-3
CDR3aa: CAIMRTDTGELFF
CDR3nt: TGTGCCATCATGAGGACAGACACCGGGGAGCTGTTTTTT

d_gene: -
j_gene: TRBJ2-4
abundance: -
v_gene: TRBV6-1
CDR3aa: CASSGDSGEQYF
CDR3nt: TGTGCCAGCAGTGGGGATTCGGGAGAGCAGTACTTC

d_gene: -
j_gene: TRBJ2-5
abundance: few
v_gene: TRBV15
CDR3aa: CATSRGGARYQETQYF
CDR3nt: TGTGCCACCAGCAGAGGGGGGGCGCGGTACCAAGAGACCCAGTACTTC

d_gene: TRBD2
j_gene: TRBJ2-3
abundance: -
v_gene: TRBV20-1
CDR3aa: CSARDYLAGETDTQYF
CDR3nt: TGCAGTGCTAGAGATTATCTAGCGGGTGAAACAGATACGCAGTATTTT

d_gene: -
j_gene: TRBJ2-7
abundance: -
v_gene: TRBV27
CDR3aa: CASSLRGFGHYEQYF
CDR3nt: TGTGCCAGCAGTTTAAGGGGTTTTGGCCACTACGAGCAGTACTTC

d_gene: TRBD2
j_gene: TRBJ2-1
abundance: -
v_gene: TRBV2
CDR3aa: CASSKGTSASGNEQFF
CDR3nt: TGTGCCAGCAGTAAAGGGACTAGCGCCTCTGGCAATGAGCAGTTCTTC

d_gene: -
j_gene: TRBJ2-7
abundance: -
v_gene: TRBV20-1
CDR3aa: CSAFKASSSYEQYF
CDR3nt: TGCAGTGCATTTAAGGCTTCTAGCTCCTACGAGCAGTACTTC

d_gene: TRBD1
j_gene: TRBJ2-7
abundance: few
v_gene: TRBV27
CDR3aa: CATQGASYEQYF
CDR3nt: TGTGCCACACAGGGGGCCAGCTACGAGCAGTACTTC

d_gene: TRBD1
j_gene: TRBJ2-3
abundance: -
v_gene: TRBV7-8
CDR3aa: CASRGTGDSTDTQYF
CDR3nt: TGTGCCAGCCGGGGCACAGGGGATAGCACAGATACGCAGTATTTT

d_gene: -
j_gene: TRBJ1-2
abundance: few
v_gene: TRBV14
CDR3aa: CASSRTEPYGYTF
CDR3nt: TGTGCCAGCAGCCGGACCGAACCTTATGGCTACACCTTC

d_gene: -
j_gene: TRBJ2-5
abundance: -
v_gene: TRBV2
CDR3aa: CASSSRGEGTQYF
CDR3nt: TGTGCCAGCTCCAGCCGGGGAGAGGGGACCCAGTACTTC

d_gene: -
j_gene: TRBJ2-3
abundance: -
v_gene: TRBV29-1
CDR3aa: CSVNLYNSDTQYF
CDR3nt: TGCAGCGTTAACCTCTATAACTCTGATACGCAGTATTTT

d_gene: TRBD1
j_gene: TRBJ1-2
abundance: -
v_gene: TRBV2
CDR3aa: CASSVGGLNYGYTF
CDR3nt: TGTGCCAGCAGTGTAGGGGGCTTAAACTATGGCTACACCTTC

d_gene: -
j_gene: TRBJ2-5
abundance: -
v_gene: TRBV5-1
CDR3aa: CASSLARSKTQYF
CDR3nt: TGCGCCAGCAGCTTGGCTAGATCGAAGACCCAGTACTTC